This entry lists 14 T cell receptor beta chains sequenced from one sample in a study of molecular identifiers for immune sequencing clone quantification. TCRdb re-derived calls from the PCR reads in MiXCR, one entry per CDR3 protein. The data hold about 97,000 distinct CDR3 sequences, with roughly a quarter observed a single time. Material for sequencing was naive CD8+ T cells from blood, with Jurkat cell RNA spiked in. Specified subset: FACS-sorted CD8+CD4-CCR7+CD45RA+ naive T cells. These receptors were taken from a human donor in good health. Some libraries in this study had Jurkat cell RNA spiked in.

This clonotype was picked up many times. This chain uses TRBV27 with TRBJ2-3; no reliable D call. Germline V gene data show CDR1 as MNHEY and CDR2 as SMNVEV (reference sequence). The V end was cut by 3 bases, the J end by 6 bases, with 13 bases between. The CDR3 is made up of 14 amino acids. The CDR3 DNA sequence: TGTGCCAGCAGTTTGGTAGGATCGCCCGATACGCAGTATTTT. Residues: CASSLVGSPDTQYF.

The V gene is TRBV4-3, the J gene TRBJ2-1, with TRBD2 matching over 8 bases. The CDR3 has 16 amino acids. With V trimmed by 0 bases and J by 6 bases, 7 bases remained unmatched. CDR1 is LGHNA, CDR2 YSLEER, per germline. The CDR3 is CASSQDRSGGGNEQFF. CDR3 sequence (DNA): TGCGCCAGCAGCCAAGATCGGTCCGGGGGGGGCAATGAGCAGTTCTTC.

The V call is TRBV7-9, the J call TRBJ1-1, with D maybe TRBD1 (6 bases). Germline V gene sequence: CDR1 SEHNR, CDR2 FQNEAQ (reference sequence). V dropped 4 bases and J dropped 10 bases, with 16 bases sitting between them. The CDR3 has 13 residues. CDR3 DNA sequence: TGTGCCAGCAGCTCTAGGGGGGGGCGGTCAGCTTTCTTT. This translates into CASSSRGGRSAFF.

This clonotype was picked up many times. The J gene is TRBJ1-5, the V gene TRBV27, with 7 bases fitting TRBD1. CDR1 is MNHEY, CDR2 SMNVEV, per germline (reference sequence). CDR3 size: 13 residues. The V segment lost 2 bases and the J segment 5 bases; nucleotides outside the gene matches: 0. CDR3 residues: CASSLTGDQPQHF. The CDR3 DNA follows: TGTGCCAGCAGTTTAACAGGGGATCAGCCCCAGCATTTT.

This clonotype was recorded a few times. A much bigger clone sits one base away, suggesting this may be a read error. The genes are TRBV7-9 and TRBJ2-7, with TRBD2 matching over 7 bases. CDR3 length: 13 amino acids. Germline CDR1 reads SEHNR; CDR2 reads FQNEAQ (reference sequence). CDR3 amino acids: CASSGAASYERYF. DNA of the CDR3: TGTGCCTCCAGCGGGGCGGCATCCTACGAGCGGTACTTC.

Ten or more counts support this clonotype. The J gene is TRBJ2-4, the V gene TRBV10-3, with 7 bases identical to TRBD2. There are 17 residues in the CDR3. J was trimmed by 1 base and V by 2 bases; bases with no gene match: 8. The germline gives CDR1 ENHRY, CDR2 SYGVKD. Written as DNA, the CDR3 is TGTGCCATCAGTGAGGACTTCGCGGGGGTGGCCAAAAACATTCAGTACTTC. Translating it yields CAISEDFAGVAKNIQYF.

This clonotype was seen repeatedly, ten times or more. In DNA form, the CDR3 reads TGTGCCAGCAGCCAAGGACTAGCGGGATTCACAGATACGCAGTATTTT. Translated: CASSQGLAGFTDTQYF. This rearrangement joins TRBV12-3 or TRBV12-4 to TRBJ2-3, with 12 bases aligning to TRBD2. The V and J ends lost 6 bases and 2 bases, in that order; junction bases with no gene match: 6. The CDR3 covers 16 residues.

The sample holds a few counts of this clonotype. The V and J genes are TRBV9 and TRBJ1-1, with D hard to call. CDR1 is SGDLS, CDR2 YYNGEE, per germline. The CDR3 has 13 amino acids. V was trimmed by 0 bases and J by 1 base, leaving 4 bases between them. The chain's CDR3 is CASSVAANTEAFF. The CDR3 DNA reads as TGTGCCAGCAGCGTAGCTGCGAACACTGAAGCTTTCTTT.

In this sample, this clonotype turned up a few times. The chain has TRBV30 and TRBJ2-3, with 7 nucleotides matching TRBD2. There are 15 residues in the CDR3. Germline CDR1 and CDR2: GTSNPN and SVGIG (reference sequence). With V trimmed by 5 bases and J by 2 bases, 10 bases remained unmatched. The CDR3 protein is CAWVPLGGVTDTQYF. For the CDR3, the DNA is TGTGCCTGGGTTCCCCTGGGAGGGGTCACAGATACGCAGTATTTT.

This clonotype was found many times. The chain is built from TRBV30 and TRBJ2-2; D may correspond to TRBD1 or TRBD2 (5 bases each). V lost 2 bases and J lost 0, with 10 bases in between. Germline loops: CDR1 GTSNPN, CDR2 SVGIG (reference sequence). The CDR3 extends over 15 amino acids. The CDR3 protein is CAWSLGPANTGELFF. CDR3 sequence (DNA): TGTGCCTGGAGTCTGGGACCCGCGAACACCGGGGAGCTGTTTTTT.

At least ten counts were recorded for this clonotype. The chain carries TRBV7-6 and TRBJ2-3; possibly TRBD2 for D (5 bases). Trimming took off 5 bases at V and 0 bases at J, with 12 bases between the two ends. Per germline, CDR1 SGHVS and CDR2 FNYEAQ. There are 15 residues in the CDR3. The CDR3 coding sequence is TGTGCCAGCAGCCCGGGGATTTCTAGCACAGATACGCAGTATTTT. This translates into CASSPGISSTDTQYF.

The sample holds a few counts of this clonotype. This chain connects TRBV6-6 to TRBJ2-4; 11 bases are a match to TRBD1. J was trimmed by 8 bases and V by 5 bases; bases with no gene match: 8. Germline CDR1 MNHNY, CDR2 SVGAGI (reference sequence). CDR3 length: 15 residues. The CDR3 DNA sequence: TGTGCCAGCAGTATCCGGGACAGGGGGTTGGACATTCAGTACTTC. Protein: CASSIRDRGLDIQYF.

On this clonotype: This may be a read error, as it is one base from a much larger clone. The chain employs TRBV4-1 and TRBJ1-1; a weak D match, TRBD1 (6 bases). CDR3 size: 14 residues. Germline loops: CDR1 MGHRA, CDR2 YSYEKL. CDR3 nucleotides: TGCGCCGGCAGCCAGCAGGGGTTGGTGGCTGAAGCTTTCTTT. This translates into CAGSQQGLVAEAFF.

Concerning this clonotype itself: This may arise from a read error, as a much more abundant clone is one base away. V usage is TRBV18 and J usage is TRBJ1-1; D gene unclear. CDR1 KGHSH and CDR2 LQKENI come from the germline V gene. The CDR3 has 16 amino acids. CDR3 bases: TGTGCCAGCTCACCACGTTATGAGTCTTTAGACACTGAAGCTCTCTTT. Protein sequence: CASSPRYESLDTEALF. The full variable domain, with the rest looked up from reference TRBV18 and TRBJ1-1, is NAGVMQNPRHLVRRRGQEARLRCSPMKGHSHVYWYRQLPEEGLKFMVYLQKENIIDESGMPKERFSAEFPKEGPSILRIQQVVRGDSAAYFCASSPRYESLDTEALFGQGTRLTVV.